Listed below are T cell receptor beta chains from one sample, sequenced in a study of OX40 agonist ivuxolimab in advanced cancers. Only in-frame clones appear in the TCRdb table, and some are missing; sequencing was by immunoSEQ multiplex PCR. Of about 61,000 clones in the sample, about four fifths are singletons; the top ten hold under 0.65%. Sequenced here: CD4+ or CD8+ T cells sorted from blood, sampled in a trial of the OX40 agonist ivuxolimab. These receptors were collected from an adult with an advanced solid tumor such as melanoma, head and neck, liver or kidney cancer. The CDR3 runs from the conserved cysteine through the conserved F or W. The order of the fields is D gene, CDR3 length, J gene, clone size, V gene, CDR3 DNA, CDR3 protein. The D gene is left open where the match is weak. Some rows mark clone size as missing; the rest say once, few, many or name a class of expanded clone.

TRBD1 | 16 | TRBJ2-6 | - | TRBV30 | TGTGCCTGGACTGACAGGGGAACAGGTGGGGCCAACGTCCTGACTTTC | CAWTDRGTGGANVLTF
- | 12 | TRBJ1-1 | few | TRBV14 | TGTGCCAGCAGCCAAGGACCCACGAAAGCTTTCTTT | CASSQGPTKAFF
TRBD2 | 15 | TRBJ2-3 | - | TRBV7-6 | TGTGCCAGCAGCCTGACTAGCGGGAGGTCGGATACGCAGTATTTT | CASSLTSGRSDTQYF
- | 12 | TRBJ1-5 | - | TRBV28 | TGTGCCGTGAGGGTTAGCAATCAGCCCCAGCATTTT | CAVRVSNQPQHF
- | 14 | TRBJ2-7 | once | TRBV28 | TGTGCCAGCTCTCTAGCGCCGCTTCGGAACGAGCAGTACTTC | CASSLAPLRNEQYF
- | 12 | TRBJ2-1 | - | TRBV11-3 | TGTGCCAGCAGCGCCGATAACAATGAGCAGTTCTTC | CASSADNNEQFF
- | 16 | TRBJ2-1 | - | TRBV7-9 | TGTGCCAGCGCCGACCTCAGGTCTATCTCCTACAATGAGCAGTTCTTC | CASADLRSISYNEQFF
- | 18 | TRBJ1-2 | - | TRBV28 | TGTGCCAGCAGTGCCATATGGGGGCGGGGCCGCGCAAACTATGGCTACACCTTC | CASSAIWGRGRANYGYTF
TRBD2 | 15 | TRBJ2-1 | - | TRBV7-2 | TGTGCCAGCAGATCGAGCGGGAGGGCCTACAATGAGCAGTTCTTC | CASRSSGRAYNEQFF
- | 16 | TRBJ2-3 | - | TRBV5-8 | TGTGCCAGCAACAAAAGGGTAGCCCCCTTAGGAGATACGCAGTATTTT | CASNKRVAPLGDTQYF
TRBD2 | 14 | TRBJ2-3 | - | TRBV19 | TGTGCCAGTAGTATAGAGCGGACTAGTGATACGCAGTATTTT | CASSIERTSDTQYF
- | 12 | TRBJ2-7 | - | TRBV28 | TGTGCCAGTTCGAGGGAGTTCTACGAGCAGTACTTC | CASSREFYEQYF
TRBD2 | 16 | TRBJ2-1 | - | TRBV7-2 | TGTGCCAGCACCGGACGACTAGCGGGAATCCCTAATGAGCAGTTCTTC | CASTGRLAGIPNEQFF
- | 15 | TRBJ2-1 | few | TRBV5-1 | TGCGCCAGCAGCTTGGGGGGGAGGCCCTCCAATGAGCAGTTCTTC | CASSLGGRPSNEQFF
- | 15 | TRBJ1-5 | - | TRBV28 | TGTGCCAGCAAAAGTGGGAGCGTTAGCAATCAGCCCCAGCATTTT | CASKSGSVSNQPQHF
TRBD1 | 15 | TRBJ2-1 | - | TRBV7-8 | TGTGCCAGCAGCACACGGGACAGGGCTTACAATGAGCAGTTCTTC | CASSTRDRAYNEQFF
- | 19 | TRBJ2-1 | - | TRBV27 | TGTGCCAGCAGTTTATCCTCCTCGTTGGGAAATACAATGTTGGGTGAGCAGTTCTTC | CASSLSSSLGNTMLGEQFF
- | 13 | TRBJ1-5 | - | TRBV29-1 | TGCAGCGTCGCCCCGATACTCGGGCAGCCCCAGCATTTT | CSVAPILGQPQHF
- | 13 | TRBJ2-1 | - | TRBV18 | TGTGCCAGCTCACCCGCGGGGGCCAATGAGCAGTTCTTC | CASSPAGANEQFF
- | 14 | TRBJ1-4 | - | TRBV7-9 | TGTGCCAGCAGCGTCCGTTCAGGGAATGAAAAACTGTTTTTT | CASSVRSGNEKLFF
- | 14 | TRBJ2-5 | - | TRBV6-5 | TGTGCCAGCAGTTACTCCGGGGCCCGGGAGACCCAGTACTTC | CASSYSGARETQYF
TRBD2 | 14 | TRBJ2-7 | - | TRBV27 | TGTGCCAGTCAGACTAGCGGGAGTAATTACGAGCAGTACTTC | CASQTSGSNYEQYF
- | 13 | TRBJ2-7 | - | TRBV5-1 | TGCGCCAGCAGCATCGACGGTTCCTACGAGCAGTACTTC | CASSIDGSYEQYF
TRBD1 | 14 | TRBJ2-2 | - | TRBV5-6 | TGTGCCAGCAGCTTCGGACAGGGTACCGGGGAGCTGTTTTTT | CASSFGQGTGELFF
TRBD2 | 16 | TRBJ2-7 | - | TRBV7-2 | TGTGCCAGCAGCCTAAGGCTTAGCGGGACCTCCTACGAGCAGTACTTC | CASSLRLSGTSYEQYF
TRBD2 | 16 | TRBJ2-3 | - | TRBV2 | TGTGCCAGGACCCTATCACCAGCGGGGCTCACAGATACGCAGTATTTT | CARTLSPAGLTDTQYF
- | 14 | TRBJ2-3 | - | TRBV5-1 | TGCGCCAGCAGCCCGGAAAGGGGTGCAGATACGCAGTATTTT | CASSPERGADTQYF
- | 14 | TRBJ2-2 | once | TRBV9 | TGTGCCAGCAGAAGGACCGTGAACACCGGGGAGCTGTTTTTT | CASRRTVNTGELFF
- | 15 | TRBJ1-2 | - | TRBV2 | TGTGCCAGCAGTCAATCGACGGGCACATATTATGGCTACACCTTC | CASSQSTGTYYGYTF
TRBD1 | 14 | TRBJ2-5 | - | TRBV5-1 | TGCGCCAGCAGCCCATGGGACAGGGCTGAGACCCAGTACTTC | CASSPWDRAETQYF
TRBD1 | 12 | TRBJ1-1 | once | TRBV7-8 | TGTGCCAGCAGCCACAGGGGCACTGAAGCTTTCTTT | CASSHRGTEAFF
TRBD1 | 15 | TRBJ1-2 | - | TRBV7-8 | TGTGCCAGCAGCCTCCTTGCGGGACAGGGGTATGGCTACACCTTC | CASSLLAGQGYGYTF
TRBD2 | 17 | TRBJ2-5 | - | TRBV7-8 | TGTGCCAGCAGCTTAGGGACTAGCGGGGTGTACCAAGAGACCCAGTACTTC | CASSLGTSGVYQETQYF